The sequence of this TCR beta chain was determined in a study of glioma-infiltrating T cells after dendritic cell vaccination. Amplification used 60 V beta primers and 13 J beta primers. TCRdb keeps only in-frame clones here, not all; method: immunoSEQ multiplex PCR. The data hold 45,000 to 55,000 clones, with 85% observed a single time. The CDR3 consists of 14 residues. Per the germline V gene, CDR1 is SGHNT and CDR2 is YYREEE (reference sequence). The V gene lost 4 bases and the J gene lost 1 base, with 11 bases spanning the gap. Only patients with spare fresh-frozen tumor and over two years of follow-up were included. Before vaccination, two weeks after the third vaccination, and at progression, PBMC were collected.

The receptor's source is a human donor with glioblastoma. The input for sequencing was blood, taken before dendritic cell vaccination. The chain links TRBV5-4 to TRBJ1-1; D possibly corresponds to TRBD1 (5 bases). The CDR3, as DNA: TGTGCCAGCAGCCTCTCCAGGGCGAACACTGAAGCTTTCTTT. It codes for CASSLSRANTEAFF. The whole variable domain, remainder taken from reference TRBV5-4 and TRBJ1-1, is ETGVTQSPTHLIKTRGQQVTLRCSSQSGHNTVSWYQQALGQGPQFIFQYYREEENGRGNFPPRFSGLQFPNYSSELNVNALELDDSALYLCASSLSRANTEAFFGQGTRLTVV.